A single sample gave rise to the 17 T cell receptor beta chains below, sequenced in a study of cytomegalovirus exposure and HLA in healthy donors. The study ran its PCR with 60 Vbeta and 13 Jbeta primers. The table came from immunoSEQ multiplex PCR; TCRdb's copy has only in-frame clones and leaves some out. This table holds some 97,000 clones, roughly 82% found once. Sequencing was carried out using PBMCs. Every receptor here comes from a woman under 30 in good health and CMV-seronegative.

This clone was seen once. The rearrangement links TRBV5-1 to TRBJ2-1; 8 bases are shared with TRBD2. From germline, CDR1 is SGHRS and CDR2 YFSETQ. The J segment lost 0 bases and the V segment lost 3 bases, leaving 2 bases of the junction unmatched. This CDR3 spans 15 amino acids. CDR3 bases: TGCGCCAGCAGCTCCAGCGGGAGCTCCTACAATGAGCAGTTCTTC. It specifies CASSSSGSSYNEQFF.

The chain joins TRBV30 to TRBJ2-1; a possible D gene is TRBD1 (7 bases). CDR1 is GTSNPN, CDR2 SVGIG, per germline (reference sequence). The V end lost 3 bases, the J end lost 9 bases, and 24 bases lay between the germline ends. The CDR3 totals 16 residues. The CDR3 sequence: CAWSPEGAGRRGEQFF. CDR3 nucleotides: TGTGCCTGGAGCCCCGAGGGGGCAGGGCGGCGGGGTGAGCAGTTCTTC. The whole variable domain, filled in from reference TRBV30 and TRBJ2-1, reads SQTIHQWPATLVQPVGSPLSLECTVEGTSNPNLYWYRQAAGRGLQLLFYSVGIGQISSEVPQNLSASRPQDRQFILSSKKLLLSDSGFYLCAWSPEGAGRRGEQFFGPGTRLTVL.

V usage is TRBV27 and J usage is TRBJ2-7; 8 bases agree with TRBD1. This CDR3 contains 16 residues. The ends lost 7 bases at V and 0 bases at J; junction bases unmatched: 11. Germline-derived CDR1 and CDR2 are MNHEY and SMNVEV (reference sequence). The CDR3: CASMGTGTHSSYEQYF. In DNA form, the CDR3 reads TGTGCCAGCATGGGGACAGGAACCCACAGCTCCTACGAGCAGTACTTC.

The gene calls are TRBV5-4 and TRBJ2-7, with D possibly TRBD1 on 6 matching bases. V was clipped by 4 bases and J by 2 bases, with 16 bases between them. CDR3 length: 15 amino acids. CDR1 SGHNT and CDR2 YYREEE come from the germline V gene (reference sequence). CDR3 in DNA: TGTGCCAGCAGCAAACCCGGGACACGAGCCTACGAGCAGTACTTC. It translates to CASSKPGTRAYEQYF.

This chain connects TRBV4-1 to TRBJ2-2, with D tentatively TRBD2 (6 bases). V was trimmed by 0 bases and J by 0 bases, leaving 14 bases between them. The germline V gene has CDR1 MGHRA and CDR2 YSYEKL. The CDR3 covers 18 residues. CDR3 DNA: TGCGCCAGCAGCCAAGATTCGCGGGGCAGCGCGAACACCGGGGAGCTGTTTTTT. Protein sequence: CASSQDSRGSANTGELFF.

The chain links TRBV9 to TRBJ1-5; unclear D gene. This CDR3 region has 15 residues. V was pared by 0 bases and J by 1 base, with 8 bases between. Germline V gene lookup returns CDR1 SGDLS and CDR2 YYNGEE. Written as DNA, the CDR3 is TGTGCCAGCAGCGTAGACCCAGCGAGCAATCAGCCCCAGCATTTT. It is translated as CASSVDPASNQPQHF.

This clone appeared a single time. This chain connects TRBV5-4 to TRBJ2-5; 8 nucleotides line up with TRBD1. The J call may be faulty, since TRBJ2-7 better matches the DNA end. CDR1 is SGHNT and CDR2 is YYREEE in the germline V gene (reference sequence). The CDR3 runs 14 residues. The CDR3 here is CASSLTGGNYEQYF. CDR3 DNA sequence: TGTGCCAGCAGCCTCACAGGGGGGAACTACGAGCAGTACTTC.

The chain employs TRBV7-9 and TRBJ2-3; TRBD1 agrees at 9 bases. Germline CDR1 SEHNR, CDR2 FQNEAQ (reference sequence). This CDR3 is 14 amino acids long. J gave up 4 bases and V 5 bases, and 4 bases lay outside the gene matches. CDR3 sequence: CASSRQGGSDTQYF. The CDR3 DNA reads as TGTGCCAGCAGCCGACAGGGGGGCTCAGATACGCAGTATTTT.

The rearrangement uses TRBV2 and TRBJ2-2, with unresolved D. This CDR3 has 11 amino acids. Deletions cut 7 bases from V and 4 bases from J, with 4 bases between. Germline V CDR1 and CDR2: SNHLY, FYNNEI. The CDR3 coding sequence is TGTGCCAGCACGGGCACCGGGGAGCTGTTTTTT. It yields the protein CASTGTGELFF.

The rearrangement uses TRBV6-6 and TRBJ1-3; D gene uncertain. V was clipped by 4 bases and J by 1 base, with 11 bases between them. Germline V CDR1 and CDR2: MNHNY, SVGAGI (reference sequence). CDR3 size: 15 residues. The CDR3 DNA is TGTGCCAGCAGTTTACGAATACTATCTGGAAACACCATATATTTT. This codes for CASSLRILSGNTIYF.

Only one count was recorded for this clone. The J gene is TRBJ2-3, the V gene TRBV7-3, with 10 bases matching TRBD2. The V segment lost 4 bases and the J segment 6 bases; nucleotides outside the gene matches: 7. This CDR3 has 15 amino acids. Germline loops: CDR1 SGHTA, CDR2 FQGTGA. The chain's CDR3 is CASSSQAGGPDTQYF. The CDR3 nucleotides are TGTGCCAGCAGCTCTCAAGCGGGAGGGCCGGATACGCAGTATTTT.

The chain is built from TRBV5-1 and TRBJ2-7, with D possibly matching TRBD1 (6 bases). The length of the CDR3 is 14 residues. The germline V and J ends were trimmed by 3 bases and 4 bases, with 14 bases remaining between them. CDR1 is SGHRS and CDR2 is YFSETQ in the germline V gene. For the CDR3, the DNA is TGCGCCAGCAGCTCTTCGACAGGTGGATACGAGCAGTACTTC. Protein: CASSSSTGGYEQYF.

CDR3 sequence (DNA): TGTGCCAGCAGCTTTCGGACAGGGGGTAATTCACCCCTCCACTTT. Its translation: CASSFRTGGNSPLHF. J is TRBJ1-6 and V is TRBV5-6; 10 bases align to TRBD1. The germline V gene has CDR1 SGHDT and CDR2 YYEEEE. This CDR3 is 15 amino acids long. The V and J ends lost 2 bases and 6 bases, in that order; junction bases with no gene match: 2.

The rearrangement joins TRBV7-2 to TRBJ2-7; 8 bases agree with TRBD2. Germline CDR1 SGHTA, CDR2 FQGNSA. This CDR3 has 14 amino acids. J gave up 3 bases and V 6 bases, and 7 bases lay outside the gene matches. The CDR3 DNA sequence: TGTGCCAGCAGTCGCGCCGGGACTAGCTACGAGCAGTACTTC. Amino acid sequence: CASSRAGTSYEQYF. The variable domain in full, completed from reference TRBV7-2 and TRBJ2-7, reads GAGVSQSPSNKVTEKGKDVELRCDPISGHTALYWYRQSLGQGLEFLIYFQGNSAPDKSGLPSDRFSAERTGGSVSTLTIQRTQQEDSAVYLCASSRAGTSYEQYFGPGTRLTVT.

This rearrangement joins TRBV5-5 to TRBJ1-3; D remains ambiguous. CDR1 and CDR2 from the germline V gene are SGHKS and YYEKEE (reference sequence). The ends were cut back, 2 bases at V and 1 base at J, with 4 bases in the middle. CDR3 length: 13 amino acids. The CDR3 DNA sequence: TGTGCCAGCAGCTTCAGATCTGGAAACACCATATATTTT. Protein product: CASSFRSGNTIYF. The whole variable domain, filled in from reference TRBV5-5 and TRBJ1-3, reads DAGVTQSPTHLIKTRGQQVTLRCSPISGHKSVSWYQQVLGQGPQFIFQYYEKEERGRGNFPDRFSARQFPNYSSELNVNALLLGDSALYLCASSFRSGNTIYFGEGSWLTVV.

The table lists this clone with a count of one. The V and J genes are TRBV5-1 and TRBJ2-1; the match to TRBD2 covers 12 bases. This CDR3 comprises 15 residues. Germline V gene sequence: CDR1 SGHRS, CDR2 YFSETQ. V trimming: 0 bases; J trimming: 8 bases; junction bases outside the gene matches: 3. The CDR3 DNA sequence: TGCGCCAGCAGCTTGGGACTAGCGGGAGACGATGAGCAGTTCTTC. Protein product: CASSLGLAGDDEQFF.

The V and J genes are TRBV6-6 and TRBJ2-3; D possibly corresponds to TRBD1 (6 bases). There are 15 residues in the CDR3. The ends were cut back, 7 bases at V and 4 bases at J, with 18 bases in the middle. Germline CDR1 MNHNY, CDR2 SVGAGI (reference sequence). CDR3 sequence (DNA): TGTGCCAGCACCTCCCGAGCGGACAGCGCAGATACGCAGTATTTT. Its translation is CASTSRADSADTQYF.